This T cell receptor beta chain was captured in a study of blood T cell repertoires in COVID-19. About the research overall: From the United States, Italy and Spain came samples of acute and convalescent COVID-19.

Authors' analysis steps: Quantification of nucleated cells was approximated via reference gene primer amplification. TCRdb keeps only in-frame clones here, not all; method: immunoSEQ multiplex PCR. D and trimming were read from the DNA, whereas the V and J calls and clone size are those reported in that table. The sample lists more than 250,000 clones, 85% to 90% seen once, with roughly 6.3% in the top ten. The germline gives CDR1 SEHNR, CDR2 FQNEAQ (reference sequence). The CDR3 runs 13 residues. V was shortened by 5 bases and J by 7 bases, with 14 bases between the two germline ends. The sequencing input was peripheral blood. This receptor was identified in a woman between 45 and 65 years old with COVID-19, enrolled during active disease. The chain uses TRBV7-9 and TRBJ1-2, with D possibly TRBD1 on 5 matching bases. The CDR3 region has the DNA TGTGCCAGCAGCCCCCAGGGCTGGAGTGGCTACACCTTC. Its translation: CASSPQGWSGYTF.